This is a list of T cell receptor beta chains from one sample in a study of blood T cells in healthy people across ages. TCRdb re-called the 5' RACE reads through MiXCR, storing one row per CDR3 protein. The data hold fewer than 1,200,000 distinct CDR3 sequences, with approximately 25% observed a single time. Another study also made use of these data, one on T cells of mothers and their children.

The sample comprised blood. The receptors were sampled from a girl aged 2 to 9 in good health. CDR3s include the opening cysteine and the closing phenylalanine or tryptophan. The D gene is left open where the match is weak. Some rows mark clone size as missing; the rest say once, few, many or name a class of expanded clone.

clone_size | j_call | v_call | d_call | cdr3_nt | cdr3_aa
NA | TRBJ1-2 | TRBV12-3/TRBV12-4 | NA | TGTGCCAGCAGTTGGGGGGGACGCGGGGCGGAGGCTACTCGATATGGCTACACCTTC | CASSWGGRGAEATRYGYTF
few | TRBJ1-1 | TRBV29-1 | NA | TGCAGCGTTGAAGTCTGGGGGAGGAGAGCTGAAGCTTTCTTT | CSVEVWGRRAEAFF
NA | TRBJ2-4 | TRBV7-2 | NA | TGTGCCAGCAGCTCAGGCACTAGAGCAGAAGCCAAAAACATTCAGTACTTC | CASSSGTRAEAKNIQYF
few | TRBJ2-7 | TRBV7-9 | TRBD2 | TGTGCCAGCAGCTCAGTTCCGGGACTAGGCTTATACGAGCAGTACTTC | CASSSVPGLGLYEQYF
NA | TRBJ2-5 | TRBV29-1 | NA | TGCAGCGCTCTCTCCCTCCAAGAGACCCAGTACTTC | CSALSLQETQYF
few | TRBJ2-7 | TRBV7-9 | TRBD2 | TGTGCCAGCAGCTTCGGGTTGCTAGCGGGACACTACGAGCAGTACTTC | CASSFGLLAGHYEQYF
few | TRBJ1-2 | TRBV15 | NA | TGTGCCAGCGGGCAGGCACTTAACTATGGCTACACCTTC | CASGQALNYGYTF
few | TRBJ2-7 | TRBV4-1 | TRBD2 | TGCGCCAGCAGCCAACTACTAGCGGGAGAATACGAGCAGTACTTC | CASSQLLAGEYEQYF
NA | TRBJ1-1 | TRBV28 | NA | TGTGCCAGCAGTTTAGGATCGGACTACACTGAAGCTTTCTTT | CASSLGSDYTEAFF
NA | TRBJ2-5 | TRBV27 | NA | TGTGCCAGCAGTTTCGGCGGGTCGCCTCACTCTAGCCAAGAGACCCAGTACTTC | CASSFGGSPHSSQETQYF
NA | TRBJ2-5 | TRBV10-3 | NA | TGTGCCATCAGTGAGTCGGTCCAAGGGGGGGAGACCCAGTACTTC | CAISESVQGGETQYF
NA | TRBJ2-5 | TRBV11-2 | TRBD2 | TGTGCCAGCAGCTTAGACGGCCGGGGGGAAGAGACCCAGTACTTC | CASSLDGRGEETQYF
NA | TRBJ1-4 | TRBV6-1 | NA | TGTGCCAGCAGTGCGCTTAACTCTGGAACTAATGAAAAACTGTTTTTT | CASSALNSGTNEKLFF
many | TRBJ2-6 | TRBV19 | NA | TGTGCCAGTAGTATCGCTGGGGCCAACGTCCTGACTTTC | CASSIAGANVLTF
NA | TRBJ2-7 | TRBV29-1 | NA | TGCAGCGTTGTGGACGGGCTTAGGTACGAGCAGTACTTC | CSVVDGLRYEQYF
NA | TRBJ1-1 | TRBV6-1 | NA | TGTGCCAGCAGCCTAACCGCGGGCGGGGAGCGGGGCACTGAAGCTTTCTTT | CASSLTAGGERGTEAFF
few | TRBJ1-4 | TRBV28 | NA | TGTGCCAGCAGTCTTGAAATACGTGAAAAACTGTTTTTT | CASSLEIREKLFF
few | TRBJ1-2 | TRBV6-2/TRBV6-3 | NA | TGTGCCAGCAGTTACCCCCCAGGCTACACCTTC | CASSYPPGYTF
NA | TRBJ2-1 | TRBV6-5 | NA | TGTGCCACCCATGGTGGGGGCAATGAGCAGTTCTTC | CATHGGGNEQFF
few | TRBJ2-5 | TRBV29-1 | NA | TGCAGCGTGAGGGGGGAGGATAGGACCCAGTACTTC | CSVRGEDRTQYF
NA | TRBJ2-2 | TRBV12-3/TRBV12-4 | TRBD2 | TGTGCCAGCAGTCTCGGGACTAGCGGGAGATCCGGGGAGCTGTTTTTT | CASSLGTSGRSGELFF
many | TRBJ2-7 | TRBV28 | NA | TGTGCCAGCAGTTTACGAGGGGGGGGCTACGAGCAGTACTTC | CASSLRGGGYEQYF
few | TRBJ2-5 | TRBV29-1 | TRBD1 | TGCAGCGTAGGTGGGACAGGACTTAACCAAGAGACCCAGTACTTC | CSVGGTGLNQETQYF
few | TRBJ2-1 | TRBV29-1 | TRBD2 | TGCAGCGTTGTCTTGACTAGCGGGAGGGCAGGTCATGAGCAGTTCTTC | CSVVLTSGRAGHEQFF
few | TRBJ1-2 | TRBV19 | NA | TGTGCCAGTAAGGGGGTTTTGGGGGAGAACTATGACTACACCTTC | CASKGVLGENYDYTF
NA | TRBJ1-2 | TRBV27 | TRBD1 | TGTGCCAGCAGTTCGAACCCAGGGGGTCATGGCTACACCTTC | CASSSNPGGHGYTF
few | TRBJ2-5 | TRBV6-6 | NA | TGTGCCAGCAGCGCTTTCCGCGGGTTGAAGGAGACCCAGTACTTC | CASSAFRGLKETQYF
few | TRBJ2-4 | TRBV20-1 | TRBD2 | TGCAGTGCTAGACCACTAGCGGGAGAGACCAAAAACATTCAGTACTTC | CSARPLAGETKNIQYF
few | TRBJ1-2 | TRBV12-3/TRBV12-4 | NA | TGTGCCAGCAGCCTCACGACAGGAGGGAACTATGGCTACACCTTC | CASSLTTGGNYGYTF
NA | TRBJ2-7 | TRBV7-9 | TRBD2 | TGTGCCAGCAGCTTAGGAGTCGGGGGGGCTGTTGACTACGAGCAGTACTTC | CASSLGVGGAVDYEQYF
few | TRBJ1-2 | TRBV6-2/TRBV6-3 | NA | TGTGCCAGCTCCCTTGCGCTGACCTATGGCTACACCTTC | CASSLALTYGYTF
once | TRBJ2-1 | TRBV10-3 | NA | TGTGCCATCAGTGAGGCGGCTTTGGGGGCGCGGGCGGACAATGAGCAGTTCTTC | CAISEAALGARADNEQFF
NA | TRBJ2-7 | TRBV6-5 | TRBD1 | TGTGCCAGCAGTAAACAGGGGCGGCTCGAGCAGTACTTC | CASSKQGRLEQYF
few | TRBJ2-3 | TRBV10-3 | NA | TGTGCCATCAGCACCGGGGCCGACACAGATACGCAGTATTTT | CAISTGADTDTQYF
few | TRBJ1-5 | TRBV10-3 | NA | TGTGCCATCAGTGAGTCAGGGGGGCGCAATCAGCCCCAGCATTTT | CAISESGGRNQPQHF
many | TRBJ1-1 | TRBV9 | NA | TGTGCCAGCAGCCCAACGGCCAGGGGGAACACTGAAGCTTTCTTT | CASSPTARGNTEAFF
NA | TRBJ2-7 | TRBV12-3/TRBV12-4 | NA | TGTGCCAGCTCCCCTACAGGGTCTGGCGAGCAGTACTTC | CASSPTGSGEQYF
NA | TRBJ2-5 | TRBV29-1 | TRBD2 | TGCAGCGGCACCGGACTAGCGGGGGGTGAGACCCAGTACTTC | CSGTGLAGGETQYF
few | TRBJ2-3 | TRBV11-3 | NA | TGTGCCAGCAGCGCACTAAGGGGGATCGGCGATACGCAGTATTTT | CASSALRGIGDTQYF
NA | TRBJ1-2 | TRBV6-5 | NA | TGTGCCAGCACGGGGGGCTTCACCTATGGCTACACCTTC | CASTGGFTYGYTF
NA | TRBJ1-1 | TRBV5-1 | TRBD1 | TGCGCCAGCAGGAGGGGGACAGCAGACACTGAAGCTTTCTTT | CASRRGTADTEAFF
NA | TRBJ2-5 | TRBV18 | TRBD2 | TGTGCCAGCTCACCACGGGTTGGTGGCGGGAGTTTACAAGAGACCCAGTACTTC | CASSPRVGGGSLQETQYF
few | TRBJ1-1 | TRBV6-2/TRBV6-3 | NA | TGTGCCAGCAGTCCGATAGCCAGGGCGAACGCTGAAGCTTTCTTT | CASSPIARANAEAFF